The next 18 T cell receptor beta chains were all read from a single sample in a study of response to subunit inactivated influenza vaccine. TCRdb re-derived calls from the RT-PCR reads in MiXCR, one entry per CDR3 protein. The table has roughly 570,000 distinct CDR3 sequences, roughly 13% seen once. The input for sequencing was PBMCs from blood, taken 40 to 50 days after vaccination. The receptors originated from a man over 45 who received an inactivated influenza vaccine.

The sample holds many counts of this clonotype. The chain recombines TRBV4-2 with TRBJ2-3, with D possibly matching TRBD1 (6 bases). This CDR3 spans 14 amino acids. The V end lost 4 bases, the J end lost 2 bases, and 10 bases lay between the germline ends. The germline gives CDR1 LGHNA, CDR2 YNFKEQ. CDR3 DNA: TGTGCCAGCAGCCCCGGACAGAACACAGATACGCAGTATTTT. Protein product: CASSPGQNTDTQYF.

This clonotype was detected a few times. This sequence joins TRBV12-3 or TRBV12-4 and TRBJ2-1, with D possibly being TRBD2 (5 bases). Deletions cut 3 bases from V and 7 bases from J, with 13 bases between. The CDR3 length is 14 residues. CDR3 in DNA: TGTGCCAGCAGTTTGGTTGTCCGGGGTAATGAGCAGTTCTTC. The encoded protein is CASSLVVRGNEQFF.

The table lists this clonotype with a few counts. The chain links TRBV6-2 or TRBV6-3 to TRBJ1-5, with TRBD1 matching over 8 bases. Germline CDR1 is MNHEY and CDR2 is SVGEGT. The CDR3 runs 21 residues. V was pared by 0 bases and J by 1 base, with 17 bases of the junction left unmatched. This chain's CDR3 is CASSYSIIAGGPDMSNQPQHF. The CDR3 coding sequence is TGTGCCAGCAGTTACTCGATTATCGCAGGGGGCCCCGACATGAGCAATCAGCCCCAGCATTTT.

The chain links TRBV6-6 to TRBJ2-1; D is undetermined. The CDR3 has 12 amino acids. Germline V gene data show CDR1 as MNHNY and CDR2 as SVGAGI (reference sequence). V shed 2 bases and J shed 8 bases, with 7 bases lying between them. In nucleotides, the CDR3 is TGTGCCAGCAGTTACCAGTCCCATGAGCAGTTCTTC. Translated, it gives CASSYQSHEQFF.

The J gene is TRBJ2-6, the V gene TRBV4-2, with TRBD1 matching over 9 bases. This CDR3 comprises 21 residues. The J segment lost 4 bases and the V segment lost 3 bases, leaving 19 bases of the junction unmatched. Germline CDR1 and CDR2: LGHNA and YNFKEQ. The chain's CDR3 is CASSHLPPRDRALGGANVLTF. In DNA form, the CDR3 reads TGTGCCAGCAGCCATCTTCCCCCCCGGGACAGGGCGTTGGGGGGGGCCAACGTCCTGACTTTC.

This clonotype appeared many times. V and J are TRBV29-1 and TRBJ1-2; no definite D call. CDR3 size: 13 residues. CDR1 and CDR2 (germline): SQVTM, ANQGSEA. The DNA for the CDR3 is TGCAGTGCTAGAGTAGCGGATAACTATGGCTACACCTTC. This translates into CSARVADNYGYTF.

This clonotype was found a few times. The CDR3 coding sequence is TGTGCCAGCACCCTCCTCGGGGTTGGGACTGAAGCTTTCTTT. It specifies CASTLLGVGTEAFF. V and J are TRBV5-5 and TRBJ1-1; no clear D. The V end lost 6 bases, the J end lost 5 bases, and 17 bases lay between the germline ends. From germline, CDR1 is SGHKS and CDR2 YYEKEE (reference sequence). The CDR3 covers 14 residues.

This clonotype has only one observation. The rearrangement links TRBV28 to TRBJ2-5; D may be TRBD2 (5 bases). Germline lookup yields CDR1 MDHEN and CDR2 SYDVKM. Trimming shortened V by 5 bases and J by 2 bases, and 12 bases separated the two germline ends. The CDR3 is made up of 14 amino acids. CDR3 amino acids: CASSPQQRQETQYF. DNA for the CDR3: TGTGCCAGCAGTCCCCAGCAGCGGCAAGAGACCCAGTACTTC.

The rearrangement joins TRBV5-1 to TRBJ2-7; D ambiguous. CDR1 and CDR2 from the germline V gene are SGHRS and YFSETQ. There are 16 residues in the CDR3. V gave up 0 bases and J gave up 0 bases, with 13 bases separating them. CDR3 sequence reads: CASSLARSKTSYEQYF. The CDR3 nucleotides read TGCGCCAGCAGCTTGGCCCGTAGTAAGACCTCCTACGAGCAGTACTTC.

The chain recombines TRBV7-2 with TRBJ2-3; 13 positions agree with TRBD2. Germline V gene data show CDR1 as SGHTA and CDR2 as FQGNSA. The V segment lost 0 bases and the J segment 6 bases; nucleotides outside the gene matches: 6. The CDR3 contains 17 residues. The CDR3 DNA reads TGTGCCAGCAGCTTAGCCCGACTAGCGGGGGGTTTTGATACGCAGTATTTT. Its translation: CASSLARLAGGFDTQYF.

The genes are TRBV27 and TRBJ1-1, with TRBD1 matching 7 bases. V was pared by 6 bases and J by 4 bases, with 8 bases of the junction left unmatched. Germline assignment: CDR1 MNHEY and CDR2 SMNVEV (reference sequence). The CDR3 contains 14 residues. The CDR3: CASSRTQGTTEAFF. The CDR3 DNA follows: TGTGCCAGCAGCCGGACACAGGGGACCACTGAAGCTTTCTTT.

This clonotype was counted only a few times. The rearrangement joins TRBV5-6 to TRBJ1-1; tentatively, D is TRBD1 (5 bases). Germline V CDR1 and CDR2: SGHDT, YYEEEE. The CDR3 has 16 residues. The V gene lost 5 bases and the J gene lost 3 bases, with 20 bases spanning the gap. CDR3 region: CASRKAGEYSYTEAFF. The CDR3 region has the DNA TGTGCCAGCAGGAAGGCGGGGGAGTATTCGTACACTGAAGCTTTCTTT. The full variable domain, its missing parts supplied by reference TRBV5-6 and TRBJ1-1, is DAGVTQSPTHLIKTRGQQVTLRCSPKSGHDTVSWYQQALGQGPQFIFQYYEEEERQRGNFPDRFSGHQFPNYSSELNVNALLLGDSALYLCASRKAGEYSYTEAFFGQGTRLTVV.

CDR3 DNA: TGTGCCAGCAGCCCTGGACTAGCGGGAGGAGTAGATACGCAGTATTTT. Encoded protein: CASSPGLAGGVDTQYF. The genes are TRBV7-9 and TRBJ2-3; 14 positions agree with TRBD2. Unmatched junction bases numbered 6, after V lost 5 bases and J lost 5 bases. The CDR3 runs 16 residues. Germline values: CDR1 SEHNR, CDR2 FQNEAQ (reference sequence).

In its sample, this clonotype was seen many times. The chain combines TRBV6-1 with TRBJ2-1; D is unclear. Germline V lookup: CDR1 MNHNS, CDR2 SASEGT. The CDR3 contains 16 residues. V lost 6 bases to trimming and J lost 4 bases, with 19 bases between them. The CDR3 sequence: CASRSLGVPSYNEQFF. DNA of the CDR3: TGTGCCAGCAGAAGTCTTGGGGTTCCCTCGTACAATGAGCAGTTCTTC.

The rearrangement joins TRBV7-9 to TRBJ1-1; the D is unclear. V was pared by 2 bases and J by 6 bases, with 16 bases between. Germline-derived CDR1 and CDR2 are SEHNR and FQNEAQ (reference sequence). This CDR3 spans 15 amino acids. The CDR3 is CASSLQLGTTAEAFF. The DNA for the CDR3 is TGTGCCAGCAGCTTACAGCTTGGCACAACCGCTGAAGCTTTCTTT. Drawing the rest from reference TRBV7-9 and TRBJ1-1, the complete variable domain is DTGVSQNPRHKITKRGQNVTFRCDPISEHNRLYWYRQTLGQGPEFLTYFQNEAQLEKSRLLSDRFSAERPKGSFSTLEIQRTEQGDSAMYLCASSLQLGTTAEAFFGQGTRLTVV.

The table lists this clonotype with a few counts. J is TRBJ2-3 and V is TRBV30; unclear D gene. Germline V gene lookup returns CDR1 GTSNPN and CDR2 SVGIG (reference sequence). The CDR3 length is 10 residues. V lost 3 bases to trimming and J lost 2 bases, with 0 bases between them. CDR3 protein: CAWSTDTQYF. CDR3 in DNA: TGTGCCTGGAGCACAGATACGCAGTATTTT.

The J gene is TRBJ2-3, the V gene TRBV18; 7 nucleotides agree with TRBD2. The ends lost 6 bases at V and 4 bases at J; junction bases unmatched: 4. This CDR3 contains 13 residues. Germline V CDR1 and CDR2: KGHSH, LQKENI. The CDR3 region has the DNA TGTGCCAGCTCGCGGGAGAGCTCAGATACGCAGTATTTT. It specifies CASSRESSDTQYF.

This clonotype was seen only a few times. V is TRBV12-3 or TRBV12-4 and J is TRBJ2-1; 8 positions match TRBD2. Losses at the gene ends were 1 base for V and 6 bases for J; bases not matched to a gene: 5. This CDR3 region has 15 residues. The CDR3 protein is CASSLVSGSLNEQFF. CDR3 DNA: TGTGCCAGCAGTTTAGTCAGCGGGAGCCTCAATGAGCAGTTCTTC.